This TCR beta chain is from a study of post-analysis software for immune sequencing data. Across the whole study: Multiple sclerosis in the patients followed relapsing-remitting, secondary progressive and progressive-relapsing courses.

Carried by the TCR beta cDNA libraries were unique molecular identifiers. cDNA molecules numbering roughly 0.5 million came from roughly 1 to 10 million T cells. TCRdb itself ran the PCR reads through MiXCR, one entry per CDR3 protein. The table includes approximately 630,000 distinct CDR3 sequences, 55% to 60% detected once. Study findings and constraints: Patients with multiple sclerosis recorded significantly lower normalized Chao1 diversity than controls, the study found. Samples prepared in the same batch strongly co-clustered by F measure.

To note about this clonotype: Antigen unknown.

The sequence derives from a girl aged 2 to 10 with multiple sclerosis. The source material was blood.

CDR3 sequence: CSAHPGFAYEQYF. The CDR3, as DNA: TGCAGTGCTCACCCGGGTTTTGCCTACGAGCAGTACTTC. The J gene is TRBJ2-7, the V gene TRBV20-1; D gene uncertain. From germline, CDR1 is DFQATT and CDR2 SNEGSKA (reference sequence). V was pared by 5 bases and J by 2 bases, with 13 bases between. This CDR3 region has 13 residues.